This T cell receptor (beta chain) originates from a study of early T cells in non-severe SARS-CoV-2 infection. Study-level information: The sequenced material was bulk RNA from unsorted whole blood, and its chains were unpaired.

This clonotype was detected ten times or more. TCRdb ran MiXCR on the 5' RACE reads and lists one entry per CDR3 protein. The sample records roughly 58,000 distinct CDR3 sequences, under 14% being singletons. The TCR was taken from an adult who was a healthcare worker with PCR-confirmed SARS-CoV-2 infection or an uninfected control (not recorded which). Sequencing was performed on whole blood.

The DNA of the CDR3 is TGTGCCAGCACGAACAGGGTCACAGATACGCAGTATTTT. Encoded protein: CASTNRVTDTQYF. The chain employs TRBV2 and TRBJ2-3; D may be TRBD1 (6 bases). CDR3 size: 13 residues. Germline CDR1 and CDR2: SNHLY and FYNNEI. The V end was cut by 7 bases, the J end by 2 bases, with 10 bases between.